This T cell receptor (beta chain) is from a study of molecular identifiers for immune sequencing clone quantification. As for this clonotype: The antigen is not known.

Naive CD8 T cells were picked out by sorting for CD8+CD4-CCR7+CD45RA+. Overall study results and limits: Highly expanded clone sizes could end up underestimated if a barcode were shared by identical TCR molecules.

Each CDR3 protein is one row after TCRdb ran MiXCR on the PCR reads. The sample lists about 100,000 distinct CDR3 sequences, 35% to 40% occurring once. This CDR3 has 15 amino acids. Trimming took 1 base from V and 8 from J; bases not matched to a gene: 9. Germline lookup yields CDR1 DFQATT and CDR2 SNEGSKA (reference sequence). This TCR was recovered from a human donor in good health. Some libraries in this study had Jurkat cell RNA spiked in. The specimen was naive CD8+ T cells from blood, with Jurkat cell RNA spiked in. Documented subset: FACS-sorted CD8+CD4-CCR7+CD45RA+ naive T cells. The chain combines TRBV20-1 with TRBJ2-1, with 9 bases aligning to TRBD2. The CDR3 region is CSARAAGGPPHEQFF. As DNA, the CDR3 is TGCAGTGCTAGAGCTGCGGGAGGGCCTCCTCATGAGCAGTTCTTC.